Listed here are 2 T cell receptor beta chains from one sample, sequenced in a study of spatial heterogeneity in lung cancer. Described time point: sample taken at primary tumor resection. A single record per CDR3 protein comes from TCRdb applying MiXCR to the 5' RACE reads. Of roughly 21,000 distinct CDR3 sequences listed, about 3.3% are singletons. This sample comprised PBMCs, obtained at surgery. The receptors here all came from a female donor with early-stage non-small cell lung cancer.

This clonotype has at least ten counts. The CDR3 DNA follows: TGTGCCAGTAACGGTTGGGGTGAAGGTGGCGGTCGATTCTACAATGAGCAGTTCTTC. It translates to CASNGWGEGGGRFYNEQFF. The chain joins TRBV25-1 to TRBJ2-1, with D unresolved. The CDR3 extends over 19 amino acids. Trimming left V 9 bases short and J 3 bases short, with 30 bases between. Per germline, CDR1 MGHDK and CDR2 SYGVNS.

The V call is TRBV24-1, the J call TRBJ2-2, with TRBD2 identical over 7 bases. The length of the CDR3 is 16 residues. CDR1 is KGHDR and CDR2 is SFDVKD in the germline V gene. With V trimmed by 2 bases and J by 7 bases, 9 bases remained unmatched. CDR3: CATSDSGTIQGGELFF. Here the CDR3 DNA reads TGTGCCACCAGTGATTCCGGGACTATTCAAGGCGGGGAGCTGTTTTTT.